These 3 T cell receptor beta chains were sequenced from one sample in a study of technical replicates of blood from a handful of donors. Here immunoSEQ multiplex PCR was the method, and the copy in TCRdb shows in-frame clones only, minus some. The sample lists 75,000 to 100,000 clones; around 94% were seen once. Source material: T cells isolated from PBMCs. All receptors derive from a human donor in good health.

This clone was counted only a few times. The rearrangement joins TRBV10-3 to TRBJ1-1; 11 nucleotides match TRBD1. The CDR3 runs 13 residues. J was trimmed by 4 bases and V by 6 bases; bases with no gene match: 1. Germline V gene sequence: CDR1 ENHRY, CDR2 SYGVKD. This CDR3 reads CAIRGTGGTEAFF. DNA for the CDR3: TGTGCCATCAGGGGGACAGGGGGCACTGAAGCTTTCTTT.

V gene TRBV28 combines with J gene TRBJ2-7, with D tentatively TRBD1 (5 bases). This CDR3 region has 12 residues. CDR1 is MDHEN, CDR2 SYDVKM, per germline. The germline V and J ends were trimmed by 5 bases and 4 bases, with 9 bases remaining between them. The CDR3 nucleotides are TGTGCCAGCAGTCGACAGACTTACGAGCAGTACTTC. Its protein product is CASSRQTYEQYF.

The chain links TRBV14 to TRBJ2-2, with D unresolved. Trimming shortened V by 3 bases and J by 5 bases, and 16 bases separated the two germline ends. CDR3 length: 16 amino acids. Germline loops: CDR1 SGHDN, CDR2 FVKESK. In DNA, the CDR3 is TGTGCCAGCAGCCACTTTTTCAGGCAGGTGACCGGGGAGCTGTTTTTT. Encoded protein: CASSHFFRQVTGELFF.